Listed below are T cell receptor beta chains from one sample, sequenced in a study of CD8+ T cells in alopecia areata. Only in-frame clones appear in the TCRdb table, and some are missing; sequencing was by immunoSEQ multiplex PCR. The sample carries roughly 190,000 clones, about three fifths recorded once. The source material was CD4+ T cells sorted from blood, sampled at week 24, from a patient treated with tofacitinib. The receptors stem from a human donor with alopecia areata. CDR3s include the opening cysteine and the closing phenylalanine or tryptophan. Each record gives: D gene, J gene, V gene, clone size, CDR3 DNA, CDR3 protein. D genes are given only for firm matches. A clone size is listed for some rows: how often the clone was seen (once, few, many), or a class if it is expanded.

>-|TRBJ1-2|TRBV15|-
TGTGCCACCAGCAGAGTGACTAACTATGGCTACACCTTC
CATSRVTNYGYTF
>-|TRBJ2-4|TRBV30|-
TGTGCCTGGAGTATCGCGACCTCCGCGAGGGGCATTCAGTACTTC
CAWSIATSARGIQYF
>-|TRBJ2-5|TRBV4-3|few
TGCGCCAGCAGCCAAGAGGGAAGGTCACATCAAGAGACCCAGTACTTC
CASSQEGRSHQETQYF
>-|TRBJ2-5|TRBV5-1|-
TGCGCCAGCAGCTTGTTGGGGGAAGAGACCCAGTACTTC
CASSLLGEETQYF
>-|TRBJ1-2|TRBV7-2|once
TGTGCCAGCAGCCAACCCGGGGTTGTGGGTGGCTACACCTTC
CASSQPGVVGGYTF
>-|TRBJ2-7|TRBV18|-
TGTGCCAGCTCACCCATAGGGACGGGATCCTACGAGCAGTACTTC
CASSPIGTGSYEQYF
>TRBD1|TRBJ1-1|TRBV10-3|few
TGTGCCACCACTAAGACAGGGATGGAGACTGAAGCTTTCTTT
CATTKTGMETEAFF
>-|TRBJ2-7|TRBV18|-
TGTGCCAGCTCGCTAGGGAACGCCTACGAGCAGTACTTC
CASSLGNAYEQYF
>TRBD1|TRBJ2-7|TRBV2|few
TGTGCCAACGGACAGGGGAGTTTTTACGAGCAGTACTTC
CANGQGSFYEQYF
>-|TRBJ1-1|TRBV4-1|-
TGCGCCAGCAGCCTAGATAGGGGGATTGCTCAAGCTTTCTTT
CASSLDRGIAQAFF
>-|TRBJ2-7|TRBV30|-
TGTGCCTGGGATTTACAGGGCCACGAGCAGTACTTC
CAWDLQGHEQYF
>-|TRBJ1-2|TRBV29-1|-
TGCAGCGTTGAATCTCCAGGGCTTTTCCCTGGCTACACCTTC
CSVESPGLFPGYTF
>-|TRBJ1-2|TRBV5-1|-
TGCGCCAGCAGCCTGGGGCAGAGGGGCTACACCTTC
CASSLGQRGYTF
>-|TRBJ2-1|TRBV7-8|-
TGTGCCAGCCAGAGATACAATGAGCAGTTCTTC
CASQRYNEQFF
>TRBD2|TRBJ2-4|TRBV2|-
TGTGCCAGCAGTGAAATGGGACTACGAAGCATTCAGTACTTC
CASSEMGLRSIQYF
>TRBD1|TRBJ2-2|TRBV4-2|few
TGTGCCAGCAGCCAAGGCCACAGGGGGCAGATCGGGGAGCTGTTTTTT
CASSQGHRGQIGELFF
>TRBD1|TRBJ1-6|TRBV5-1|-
TGCGCCAGCAGTTTCGCCGACAGGGGAAATTCACCCCTCCACTTT
CASSFADRGNSPLHF
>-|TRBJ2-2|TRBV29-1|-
TGCAGCGTTGACCTGCCGGGGAGCTCCACCGGGGAGCTGTTTTTT
CSVDLPGSSTGELFF
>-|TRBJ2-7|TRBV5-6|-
TGTGCCAGCACCTTAAGGGGGGCCTACGAGCAGTACTTC
CASTLRGAYEQYF
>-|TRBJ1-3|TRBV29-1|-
TGCAGCGTTGGGGCCGGCTCTGGAAACACCATATATTTT
CSVGAGSGNTIYF
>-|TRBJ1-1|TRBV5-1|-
TGCGCCAGCAGCCCCTGGACAGAGAACACTGAAGCTTTCTTT
CASSPWTENTEAFF
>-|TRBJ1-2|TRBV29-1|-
TGCAGCGTTGTCGAAGCCTATGGCTACACCTTC
CSVVEAYGYTF
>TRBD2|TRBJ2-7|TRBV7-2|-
TGTGCCAGCAGCCGCGGACTAGCGGGGGGGGAGCAGTACTTC
CASSRGLAGGEQYF
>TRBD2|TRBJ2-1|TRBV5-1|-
TGCGCCAGCAGCTCCCTTAGCGGGGGGGCCGCCTTCAATGAGCAGTTCTTC
CASSSLSGGAAFNEQFF
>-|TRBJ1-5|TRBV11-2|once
TGTGCCAGCAGCGTCGACAGGAATCAGGCCCAGCATTTT
CASSVDRNQAQHF
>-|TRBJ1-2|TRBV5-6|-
TGTGCCAGCAGCTTAGCAGGGGACGGCTATGGCTACACCTTC
CASSLAGDGYGYTF
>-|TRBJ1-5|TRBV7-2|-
TGTGCCAGCAGCTTAGGAATTAGTCAACCCCAGCATTTT
CASSLGISQPQHF
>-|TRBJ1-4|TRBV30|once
TGTGCCTGGAGCCCCCTTTCGGGAAGGAGCTCTGAAAAACTGTTTTTT
CAWSPLSGRSSEKLFF
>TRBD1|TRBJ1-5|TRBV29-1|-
TGCAGCGTCGCAGGGGGCATGGGCAATCAGCCCCAGCATTTT
CSVAGGMGNQPQHF
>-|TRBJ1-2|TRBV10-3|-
TGTGCCATCGGAAGCCACTATGGCTACACCTTC
CAIGSHYGYTF
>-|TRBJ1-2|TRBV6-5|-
TGTGCCAGCAGCCAGGGTTGGGGCTACACCTTC
CASSQGWGYTF
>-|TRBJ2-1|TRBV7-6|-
TGTGCCAGCAGCCTTGGGACTTTTGCCTATGGTGAGCAGTTCTTC
CASSLGTFAYGEQFF
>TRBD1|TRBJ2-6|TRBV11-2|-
TGTGCCAGCAGCTTAGATCTGTGGACAGGCAACTCTGGGGCCAACGTCCTGACTTTC
CASSLDLWTGNSGANVLTF